One and the same sample provided the 23 T cell receptor beta chains below, sequenced in a study of beta chain features in type 1 diabetes. Expressed TCRB transcripts were sequenced because the isolated RNA had all been reverse transcribed beforehand. Generated by immunoSEQ multiplex PCR, the TCRdb table keeps only in-frame clones and is missing some. Counted here are roughly 150,000 clones, roughly 8% occurring once; the ten biggest clones make up roughly 0.5%. Study results and caveats: Type 1 diabetes patients had moderately but significantly shorter TCRB CDR3s in all four CD4+ subsets.

These receptors' antigens are unknown. The material sequenced was central memory CD4+ T cells from blood. Every receptor here comes from a man aged 18 to 30 with type 1 diabetes.

The rearrangement uses TRBV14 and TRBJ1-2; 7 bases align to TRBD1. Per the germline V gene, CDR1 is SGHDN and CDR2 is FVKESK. CDR3 length: 16 residues. V was clipped by 0 bases and J by 12 bases; unmatched bases: 16. As DNA, the CDR3 is TGTGCCAGCAGCCAAGATGAATGGACAGGTGCGGACTCAGACACCTTC. Amino acid sequence: CASSQDEWTGADSDTF.

CDR3 protein: CASSPTGGESYNEQFF. The CDR3 coding sequence is TGTGCCAGCAGTCCGACAGGGGGCGAGTCCTACAATGAGCAGTTCTTC. This chain joins TRBV7-9 and TRBJ2-1; 10 bases fit TRBD1. After removal of 6 bases from V and 1 base from J, the junction contained 6 bases not matched to a gene. The CDR3 length is 16 residues. Germline CDR1 SEHNR, CDR2 FQNEAQ (reference sequence).

This clone was recorded a few times. Other DNA sequences in the sample encode the same CDR3. This chain connects TRBV19 to TRBJ2-5, with unresolved D. Germline CDR1 reads LNHDA; CDR2 reads SQIVND (reference sequence). The CDR3 covers 11 residues. V lost 8 bases to trimming and J lost 5 bases, with 9 bases between them. CDR3 region: CASSTRETQYF. In DNA form, the CDR3 reads TGTGCCAGTTCGACGAGGGAGACCCAGTACTTC.

The rearrangement links TRBV28 to TRBJ1-4, with 9 positions matching TRBD1. Germline CDR1 MDHEN, CDR2 SYDVKM. This CDR3 has 16 residues. V trimming: 8 bases; J trimming: 8 bases; junction bases outside the gene matches: 15. The CDR3 region is CASLPGDGTGSEKLFF. DNA for the CDR3: TGTGCCAGCCTTCCCGGGGACGGGACAGGGAGCGAAAAACTGTTTTTT.

V usage is TRBV5-1 and J usage is TRBJ2-5, with TRBD2 matching over 10 bases. The length of the CDR3 is 15 residues. Trimming took 2 bases from V and 4 from J; bases not matched to a gene: 5. Per the germline V gene, CDR1 is SGHRS and CDR2 is YFSETQ. CDR3 bases: TGCGCCAGCAGCTTCCTAGCGGGAGTTGGAGAGACCCAGTACTTC. Protein sequence: CASSFLAGVGETQYF. Complete variable domain (other parts from reference TRBV5-1 and TRBJ2-5): KAGVTQTPRYLIKTRGQQVTLSCSPISGHRSVSWYQQTPGQGLQFLFEYFSETQRNKGNFPGRFSGRQFSNSRSEMNVSTLELGDSALYLCASSFLAGVGETQYFGPGTRLLVL.

This clone was seen more than once but under ten times. This sequence joins TRBV28 and TRBJ1-5, with D possibly being TRBD1 (6 bases). V was shortened by 4 bases and J by 9 bases, with 13 bases between the two germline ends. Germline V gene sequence: CDR1 MDHEN, CDR2 SYDVKM. This CDR3 has 13 amino acids. CDR3 DNA sequence: TGTGCCAGCAGTTCCGGGCAGGGGTCGCCCCAGCATTTT. Translated, it gives CASSSGQGSPQHF.

This clone was seen only a few times. The chain carries TRBV29-1 and TRBJ1-2; 10 bases fit TRBD1. V shed 5 bases, J shed 4 bases, and the junction held 4 bases outside the gene matches. This CDR3 is 13 amino acids long. Germline lookup yields CDR1 SQVTM and CDR2 ANQGSEA. In nucleotides, the CDR3 is TGCAGCGTTAGGGACAGGGGAGTCTATGGCTACACCTTC. The encoded protein is CSVRDRGVYGYTF.

This clone was seen only a few times. The chain employs TRBV14 and TRBJ2-2; D may be TRBD1 (6 bases). The CDR3 is 15 amino acids. Trimming removed 5 bases at V and 5 bases at J, with 15 bases between. Germline V CDR1 and CDR2: SGHDN, FVKESK. CDR3 DNA: TGTGCCAGCAGCGGGGGCAGCGTGAGGACCGGGGAGCTGTTTTTT. This gives the protein CASSGGSVRTGELFF.

The table lists this clone with a few counts. The chain couples TRBV28 to TRBJ1-1; possibly TRBD1 for D (5 bases). Between the trimmed V and J ends, which lost 6 bases and 0 bases, there was a span of 11 bases. The CDR3 loop spans 14 amino acids. Germline V gene sequence: CDR1 MDHEN, CDR2 SYDVKM. In nucleotides, the CDR3 is TGTGCCAGCAGCACGACAGCAATGAACACTGAAGCTTTCTTT. Protein sequence: CASSTTAMNTEAFF.

This clone was observed a handful of times. The chain employs TRBV2 and TRBJ1-4, with D maybe TRBD1 (5 bases). Trimming pared 3 bases from V and 8 bases from J, leaving 10 bases between. There are 13 residues in the CDR3. Germline V lookup: CDR1 SNHLY, CDR2 FYNNEI. Here the CDR3 reads CASSDPGGEKLFF. CDR3 coding DNA: TGTGCCAGCAGTGACCCGGGGGGAGAAAAACTGTTTTTT.

This clone was found a few times. This chain joins TRBV7-6 and TRBJ2-5; TRBD2 matches at 7 bases. CDR3 length: 15 residues. Per germline, CDR1 SGHVS and CDR2 FNYEAQ. V was pared by 7 bases and J by 5 bases, with 13 bases of the junction left unmatched. CDR3 region: CASTMASGGWETQYF. DNA of the CDR3: TGTGCCAGCACCATGGCCTCGGGAGGATGGGAGACCCAGTACTTC.

This chain links TRBV4-2 with TRBJ1-5; TRBD1 is a possible D gene (5 bases). Trimming pared 3 bases from V and 0 bases from J, leaving 6 bases between. Germline loops: CDR1 LGHNA, CDR2 YNFKEQ. This CDR3 has 14 amino acids. In nucleotides, the CDR3 is TGTGCCAGCAGCCAGACAGATAGCAATCAGCCCCAGCATTTT. Encoded protein: CASSQTDSNQPQHF.

This clone was detected only a few times. The chain has TRBV18 and TRBJ2-3; TRBD2 might be the D (5 bases). Trimming stripped 1 base from V and 4 bases from J, with 12 bases between. The CDR3 is made up of 15 amino acids. Germline-derived CDR1 and CDR2 are KGHSH and LQKENI. The CDR3 region is CASSPQGAPPDTQYF. CDR3 in DNA: TGTGCCAGCTCACCACAGGGAGCCCCTCCAGATACGCAGTATTTT.

This clone was seen only a few times. J is TRBJ2-7 and V is TRBV11-2, with D possibly matching TRBD2 (5 bases). This CDR3 has 13 residues. V was clipped by 5 bases and J by 0 bases, with 8 bases between them. The germline V gene has CDR1 SGHAT and CDR2 FQNNGV. The CDR3 DNA reads TGTGCCAGCAGCGCGGGCCACTCCTACGAGCAGTACTTC. Its protein is CASSAGHSYEQYF. The variable domain in full, with the rest retrieved from reference TRBV11-2 and TRBJ2-7, is EAGVAQSPRYKIIEKRQSVAFWCNPISGHATLYWYQQILGQGPKLLIQFQNNGVVDDSQLPKDRFSAERLKGVDSTLKIQPAKLEDSAVYLCASSAGHSYEQYFGPGTRLTVT.

The V call is TRBV5-1, the J call TRBJ2-5; D might be TRBD2 (5 bases). The length of the CDR3 is 14 residues. Germline V CDR1 and CDR2: SGHRS, YFSETQ. V lost 6 bases, J lost 0 bases, and 12 bases lay in between. For the CDR3, the DNA is TGCGCCAGCACACTAGGTCTGTACCAAGAGACCCAGTACTTC. This codes for CASTLGLYQETQYF.

The chain combines TRBV14 with TRBJ2-5, with no clear D. The germline V gene has CDR1 SGHDN and CDR2 FVKESK. V was trimmed by 1 base and J by 5 bases, leaving 11 bases between them. The CDR3 is 14 amino acids. For the CDR3, the DNA is TGTGCCAGCAGCCAAGCCCTCGTCGGGGAGACCCAGTACTTC. It specifies CASSQALVGETQYF.

This clone was seen a handful of times. The chain couples TRBV19 to TRBJ2-1, with 9 bases fitting TRBD2. Germline loops: CDR1 LNHDA, CDR2 SQIVND (reference sequence). The J segment lost 9 bases and the V segment lost 4 bases, leaving 4 bases of the junction unmatched. This CDR3 contains 13 residues. The CDR3 here is CASSNRGGAEQFF. For the CDR3, the DNA is TGTGCCAGTAGTAATCGCGGGGGGGCTGAGCAGTTCTTC.

This clone was seen a few times. This CDR3 reads CASSGGRTADTQYF. The CDR3 DNA follows: TGTGCCAGCAGCGGCGGCCGTACCGCAGATACGCAGTATTTT. The V call is TRBV9, the J call TRBJ2-3, with D unclear. Germline CDR1 and CDR2: SGDLS and YYNGEE. The V end was cut by 3 bases, the J end by 4 bases, with 12 bases between. The length of the CDR3 is 14 residues.

This clone was counted many times. The chain has TRBV30 and TRBJ2-5, with 8 bases that match TRBD1. Per the germline V gene, CDR1 is GTSNPN and CDR2 is SVGIG (reference sequence). CDR3 length: 13 amino acids. V gave up 5 bases and J gave up 9 bases; unmatched junction bases: 11. As DNA, the CDR3 is TGTGCCTGGGGACAGGGTCTCTCCGGGGCCCAGTACTTC. It encodes CAWGQGLSGAQYF.

This clone has only a few counts. The J gene is TRBJ2-3, the V gene TRBV7-2; D remains unclear. CDR3 length: 15 amino acids. Trimming stripped 0 bases from V and 3 bases from J, with 10 bases between. Germline values: CDR1 SGHTA, CDR2 FQGNSA. CDR3 sequence: CASSLASSRTDTQYF. The DNA of the CDR3 is TGTGCCAGCAGCTTAGCGTCGTCGCGGACAGATACGCAGTATTTT.

This clone occurred a few times. This sequence joins TRBV7-9 and TRBJ1-1; D unclear. Germline V gene data show CDR1 as SEHNR and CDR2 as FQNEAQ (reference sequence). This CDR3 has 15 residues. V shed 0 bases and J shed 1 base, with 9 bases lying between them. The CDR3 region is CASSLATGANTEAFF. The CDR3 bases are TGTGCCAGCAGCTTAGCGACTGGAGCGAACACTGAAGCTTTCTTT.

In this sample, this clone turned up a few times. The chain is built from TRBV5-6 and TRBJ2-1; D remains ambiguous. V was pared by 2 bases and J by 5 bases, with 8 bases between. Germline-derived CDR1 and CDR2 are SGHDT and YYEEEE. The CDR3 has 13 residues. CDR3 amino acids: CASSFLENNEQFF. For the CDR3, the DNA is TGTGCCAGCAGCTTTCTAGAGAACAATGAGCAGTTCTTC.

Comments on this clone: The same CDR3 can be traced to other DNA sequences in this sample. The chain carries TRBV18 and TRBJ1-2; 10 bases are a match to TRBD1. Trimming took 2 bases from V and 4 from J; bases not matched to a gene: 4. This CDR3 is built from 15 residues. Germline lookup yields CDR1 KGHSH and CDR2 LQKENI. This chain's CDR3 is CASSPETGGGYGYTF. The CDR3 DNA is TGTGCCAGCTCACCAGAGACAGGGGGCGGCTATGGCTACACCTTC.